Detailed here is one TCR beta chain. Reverse transcription used about 0.45 to 1 ug RNA and random hexamers. Multiplex PCR with immunoSEQ amplified the TCR beta CDR3 across 54 Vbeta and 13 Jbeta. TCRdb reprocessed the immunoSEQ multiplex PCR reads with MiXCR, giving one entry per CDR3 protein. Of approximately 140,000 distinct CDR3 sequences listed, 85% to 95% were seen once; the top ten hold about 0.11%. This entry comes from a study of CD8 T cells in Susac syndrome. Deletions cut 7 bases from V and 1 base from J, with 7 bases between. CDR3 size: 12 residues. Germline loops: CDR1 SGHTA, CDR2 FQGNSA. Negative isolation yielded CD4+ and CD8+ T cells, and FACS enriched TEMRA cells.

This sequence was found in a human donor with multiple sclerosis. Material for sequencing was CD4+ T cells from PBMCs. The chain combines TRBV7-2 with TRBJ2-5; D call uncertain. CDR3 residues: CASMGPQETQYF. The CDR3 DNA sequence: TGTGCCAGCATGGGCCCCCAAGAGACCCAGTACTTC.